What follows are 2 T cell receptor beta chains derived from one specimen sequenced in a study of blood T cells in healthy people across ages. With a J-beta primer mix and a sample-barcoded 5' primer, a second PCR ran roughly 6 to 11 cycles. MiXCR, applied by TCRdb to the 5' RACE reads, yields one record per CDR3 protein. In the table there are around 1.7 million distinct CDR3 sequences, about 30% of which are singletons. The sample was blood. Receptor source: a woman aged 25-40 years in good health.

V gene TRBV7-7 combines with J gene TRBJ2-7; 8 positions match TRBD1. The J call is doubtful: the DNA matches TRBJ2-5 better. From germline, CDR1 is SSHAT and CDR2 FNYEAQ (reference sequence). The CDR3 loop spans 16 amino acids. CDR3 bases: TGTGCCAGCAGCTCACGAACCGGACAGGGCAGGGAGACCCAGTACTTC. This sequence encodes CASSSRTGQGRETQYF.

The J gene is TRBJ2-2, the V gene TRBV12-3 or TRBV12-4, with unresolved D. Trimming pared 3 bases from V and 8 bases from J, leaving 7 bases between. The CDR3 covers 12 residues. The CDR3 DNA sequence: TGTGCCAGCAGTTTCGCACAGGGGGAGCTGTTTTTT. This sequence encodes CASSFAQGELFF.